Shown below are 15 T cell receptor beta chains from a single sample sequenced in a study of T cell responses to AZD1222 COVID-19 vaccine. Profiled with immunoSEQ multiplex PCR; TCRdb holds only in-frame clones, not every one. The table includes about 130,000 clones, approximately 91% detected once. Sequenced here: peripheral blood, sampled 28 days after the second AZD1222 dose. The source of these receptors is an adult who received the AZD1222 COVID-19 vaccine.

The rearrangement uses TRBV28 and TRBJ1-2; 8 bases align to TRBD1. The CDR3 has 16 residues. J was trimmed by 4 bases and V by 6 bases; bases with no gene match: 13. CDR1 is MDHEN and CDR2 is SYDVKM in the germline V gene. In DNA, the CDR3 is TGTGCCAGCAGCCGGCCCGGTGACAGGGGTGCCTATGGCTACACCTTC. This codes for CASSRPGDRGAYGYTF.

This sequence joins TRBV27 and TRBJ1-2, with a weak D call TRBD1 (5 bases). Trimming took off 2 bases at V and 8 bases at J, with 12 bases between the two ends. Germline V gene sequence: CDR1 MNHEY, CDR2 SMNVEV (reference sequence). The CDR3 sequence is 13 residues long. Here the CDR3 reads CASSLRGADGYTF. The CDR3 DNA sequence: TGTGCCAGCAGTTTAAGGGGCGCTGACGGCTACACCTTC.

V usage is TRBV30 and J usage is TRBJ2-2; 8 bases match TRBD2. The germline V gene has CDR1 GTSNPN and CDR2 SVGIG (reference sequence). The CDR3 length is 15 residues. V was clipped by 4 bases and J by 3 bases; unmatched bases: 7. The CDR3 loop is CAWKSPSGHTGELFF. The CDR3 DNA reads as TGTGCCTGGAAGAGCCCTAGCGGGCACACCGGGGAGCTGTTTTTT. The entire variable domain, with the rest obtained from reference TRBV30 and TRBJ2-2, is as follows: SQTIHQWPATLVQPVGSPLSLECTVEGTSNPNLYWYRQAAGRGLQLLFYSVGIGQISSEVPQNLSASRPQDRQFILSSKKLLLSDSGFYLCAWKSPSGHTGELFFGEGSRLTVL.

The chain employs TRBV30 and TRBJ2-7, with D perhaps matching TRBD1 or TRBD2 (6 bases each). The CDR3 is 14 residues long. Deletions cut 0 bases from V and 4 bases from J, with 13 bases between. The germline gives CDR1 GTSNPN, CDR2 SVGIG (reference sequence). CDR3 bases: TGTGCCTGGAGTGTACCCGGGGGCGGGTACGAGCAGTACTTC. Protein sequence: CAWSVPGGGYEQYF.

V gene TRBV5-4 combines with J gene TRBJ2-1, with D possibly TRBD2 on 6 matching bases. Germline values: CDR1 SGHNT, CDR2 YYREEE (reference sequence). Trimming stripped 2 bases from V and 2 bases from J, with 11 bases between. The CDR3 has 15 amino acids. Written as DNA, the CDR3 is TGTGCCAGCAGCTTTGCGGGGTCTGCCTACAATGAGCAGTTCTTC. This encodes CASSFAGSAYNEQFF. Full variable domain (rest looked up from reference TRBV5-4 and TRBJ2-1): ETGVTQSPTHLIKTRGQQVTLRCSSQSGHNTVSWYQQALGQGPQFIFQYYREEENGRGNFPPRFSGLQFPNYSSELNVNALELDDSALYLCASSFAGSAYNEQFFGPGTRLTVL.

The chain recombines TRBV21-1 with TRBJ1-2; the listed D gene, TRBD1, was not tested against the DNA. TRBV21-1 is deemed a pseudogene. This CDR3 region has 14 residues. DNA for the CDR3: TGTGCCAGCAGCTCAGGGGTATTTAACTATGGCTACACCTTC. This encodes CASSSGVFNYGYTF.

V is TRBV4-2 and J is TRBJ1-5; maybe TRBD1 (5 bases). Germline V CDR1 and CDR2: LGHNA, YNFKEQ. Trimming stripped 4 bases from V and 0 bases from J, with 13 bases between. This CDR3 has 16 amino acids. The CDR3 loop reads CASSPGWGRSNQPQHF. The DNA of the CDR3 is TGTGCCAGCAGCCCCGGTTGGGGACGTAGCAATCAGCCCCAGCATTTT.

V usage is TRBV27 and J usage is TRBJ1-6; D uncertain. Deletions cut 3 bases from V and 8 bases from J, with 8 bases between. CDR1 MNHEY and CDR2 SMNVEV come from the germline V gene (reference sequence). This CDR3 region has 13 residues. CDR3 sequence reads: CASSFRTYSPLHF. The CDR3, as DNA: TGTGCCAGCAGTTTCCGGACTTATTCACCCCTCCACTTT.

The V and J genes are TRBV9 and TRBJ2-7; 9 bases map to TRBD2. CDR1 and CDR2 from the germline V gene are SGDLS and YYNGEE. The CDR3 runs to 16 residues. V lost 0 bases to trimming and J lost 0 bases; unmatched junction nucleotides: 4. The CDR3 sequence is CASSVASGVSSYEQYF. The CDR3 region has the DNA TGTGCCAGCAGCGTAGCTAGCGGGGTGAGCTCCTACGAGCAGTACTTC.

The rearrangement links TRBV7-3 to TRBJ2-1; D gene uncertain. V was shortened by 2 bases and J by 2 bases, with 10 bases between the two germline ends. Looked up from germline, CDR1 is SGHTA and CDR2 is FQGTGA. The CDR3 length is 15 residues. The CDR3 bases are TGTGCCAGCAGCTTAGAAGCTTTCGCCTACAATGAGCAGTTCTTC. Protein sequence: CASSLEAFAYNEQFF.

This clone was counted a single time. J is TRBJ2-7 and V is TRBV7-2; 8 bases fit TRBD2. V was clipped by 5 bases and J by 0 bases; unmatched bases: 9. Germline V gives CDR1 SGHTA, CDR2 FQGNSA. The CDR3 runs to 16 residues. The CDR3 protein is CASSPRGSGSSYEQYF. The CDR3 DNA is TGTGCCAGCAGCCCGAGGGGGAGCGGGAGCTCCTACGAGCAGTACTTC.

The chain uses TRBV2 and TRBJ2-6; perhaps TRBD2 as D (5 bases). The length of the CDR3 is 16 residues. Germline V gives CDR1 SNHLY, CDR2 FYNNEI. V was trimmed by 6 bases and J by 0 bases, leaving 12 bases between them. The CDR3 here is CASSPNRGSGANVLTF. CDR3 coding DNA: TGTGCCAGCAGCCCGAATCGGGGCTCTGGGGCCAACGTCCTGACTTTC.

This clone was seen a single time. The chain has TRBV9 and TRBJ2-2; D is possibly TRBD1 (6 bases). Germline values: CDR1 SGDLS, CDR2 YYNGEE. V was cut by 0 bases and J by 7 bases, with 10 bases left in between. This CDR3 spans 14 amino acids. The CDR3 is CASSVERGFGELFF. The CDR3 DNA reads TGTGCCAGCAGCGTAGAAAGGGGGTTCGGGGAGCTGTTTTTT.

This clone appeared a few times. The chain links TRBV3-1 (or the pseudogene TRBV3-2) to TRBJ1-2; D remains unclear. The CDR3 spans 9 residues. The V and J ends lost 11 bases and 4 bases respectively, with 5 bases between them. The germline V gene has CDR1 LGHDT and CDR2 YNNKEL (reference sequence). Here the CDR3 DNA reads TGTGCCCCCCCCTATGGCTACACCTTC. It yields the protein CAPPYGYTF.

The chain employs TRBV3-1 (or the pseudogene TRBV3-2) and TRBJ1-2; no firm D call. V was clipped by 4 bases and J by 5 bases, with 20 bases between them. The CDR3 runs 16 residues. Germline V gives CDR1 LGHDT, CDR2 YNNKEL (reference sequence). The CDR3 bases are TGTGCCAGCAGCCCTACTGCGGGGTTTTTGAGTTATGGCTACACCTTC. It encodes CASSPTAGFLSYGYTF.